Detailed here is one T cell receptor (beta chain). Trimming removed 4 bases from V and 5 bases from J; junction bases left unmatched: 9. The CDR3 contains 16 residues. Germline V gene sequence: CDR1 MDHEN, CDR2 SYDVKM. Repertoires were generated with immunoSEQ multiplex PCR, while TCRdb's copy carries only in-frame clones and drops some. Counted here are about 2.4 million clones, over 85% occurring once; the ten biggest clones make up 0.36%. This sample is drawn from a study of shared clonotypes between healthy human individuals. The TCR was taken from a man between 18 and 29 years old in good health. Some clones in this sample may be carry-over from other donors' samples. The chain employs TRBV28 and TRBJ2-1; 9 nucleotides line up with TRBD2. Sequencing was done on a sample of naive CD4+ T cells from PBMCs. As for subset: CD45RA+ positively selected. CDR3 amino acids: CASSSRGSGGNNEQFF. The CDR3 region has the DNA TGTGCCAGCAGTTCCCGTGGGAGCGGGGGGAACAATGAGCAGTTCTTC.